The present TCR beta chain was sequenced within a study of blood T cell repertoires in COVID-19. The wider study: COVID-19 samples collected from the United States, Italy and Spain covered acute and convalescent phases.

In the original processing: Quantification of nucleated cells was approximated via reference gene primer amplification. Generated by immunoSEQ multiplex PCR, the TCRdb table keeps only in-frame clones and is missing some. V and J calls and clone size are as listed in that table; D and trimming were resolved from the DNA. This table has over 150,000 clones, approximately 81% appearing once. CDR3 length: 15 amino acids. V was trimmed by 4 bases and J by 5 bases, leaving 18 bases between them. Germline V gene lookup returns CDR1 SGHRS and CDR2 YFSETQ. This chain connects TRBV5-1 to TRBJ2-5, with D maybe TRBD1 (6 bases). The sequence was obtained from a man in his forties with acute or convalescent COVID-19. Sequencing was carried out using peripheral blood. The CDR3 nucleotides are TGCGCCAGCAGCGATTTAACAGGGTGGTTGGAGACCCAGTACTTC. It specifies CASSDLTGWLETQYF.